The source of this T cell receptor beta chain is a study of blood T cell repertoires in COVID-19. Study-level background: Collection of acute and convalescent COVID-19 samples took place in the United States, Italy and Spain. T cells, B-cell-depleted T cells, or PBMCs provided the cDNA or gDNA that served as material.

Per the original data handling: Amplifying reference gene primers gave estimates of nucleated cell counts. Generated by immunoSEQ multiplex PCR, the TCRdb table keeps only in-frame clones and is missing some. V and J calls and clone size are those listed in that table; D and trimming were worked out from the DNA. Counted here are about 190,000 clones, more than 75% occurring once; the ten biggest clones make up about 5%. Trimming removed 5 bases from V and 3 bases from J, with 13 bases in between. Germline V gene data show CDR1 as MNHNY and CDR2 as SVGAGI (reference sequence). CDR3 size: 15 residues.

The TCR was taken from an elderly woman with acute or convalescent COVID-19. This chain links TRBV6-6 with TRBJ1-4, with a tentative D call TRBD1 (6 bases). The source material was peripheral blood. The CDR3 sequence: CASSLLGQPNEKLFF. CDR3 sequence (DNA): TGTGCCAGCAGTCTATTAGGACAGCCTAATGAAAAACTGTTTTTT.